The 18 T cell receptor beta chains below all came from one sample that was sequenced in a study of T cell repertoires in cytomegalovirus infection. For these receptors, no antigen is known. TCRdb re-called the reads through MiXCR, storing one row per CDR3 protein. The repertoire holds approximately 310,000 distinct CDR3 sequences, with roughly 25% as singletons. Sequenced material: cultured PBMCs, taken from culture after CMV antigen stimulation. Receptor source: a human donor in good health (CMV status not recorded). Some clones in this sample may be carry-over from other donors' samples.

The CDR3 region has the DNA TGTGCCAGCAGTTGGCAGGGACCTATGAATAGCAATCAGCCCCAGCATTTT. Protein product: CASSWQGPMNSNQPQHF. The genes are TRBV12-3 or TRBV12-4 and TRBJ1-5, with a tentative D call TRBD1 (5 bases). Trimming stripped 4 bases from V and 0 bases from J, with 16 bases between. This CDR3 is 17 amino acids long.

Ten or more counts support this clonotype. V usage is TRBV10-2 and J usage is TRBJ1-5, with D perhaps matching TRBD1 (6 bases). Trimming took 6 bases from V and 4 from J, leaving 10 bases between them. CDR1 is WSHSY and CDR2 is SAAADI in the germline V gene. This CDR3 spans 13 amino acids. The CDR3 sequence: CASRQGPNQPQHF. In DNA form, the CDR3 reads TGCGCCAGCAGACAGGGACCTAATCAGCCCCAGCATTTT.

The chain couples TRBV10-3 to TRBJ1-1; D gene uncertain. CDR3 length: 15 amino acids. The germline V and J ends were trimmed by 5 bases and 5 bases, with 18 bases remaining between them. In germline, CDR1 is ENHRY, CDR2 SYGVKD. The CDR3 is CAISSLRVAGTEAFF. Here the CDR3 DNA reads TGTGCCATCAGTTCCCTAAGGGTGGCTGGGACTGAAGCTTTCTTT.

A few counts support this clonotype. The chain couples TRBV6-2 or TRBV6-3 to TRBJ2-1; D might be TRBD1 (5 bases). This CDR3 is built from 15 residues. V was pared by 2 bases and J by 0 bases, with 8 bases between. Germline V gene lookup returns CDR1 MNHEY and CDR2 SVGEGT. Written as DNA, the CDR3 is TGTGCCAGCAGTTACGGGCAGGGCTCCTACAATGAGCAGTTCTTC. Its translation: CASSYGQGSYNEQFF.

In its sample, this clonotype was seen many times. This chain joins TRBV7-2 and TRBJ2-3, with TRBD1 as a possible D gene (6 bases). V lost 5 bases to trimming and J lost 0 bases, with 12 bases between them. The CDR3 runs 15 residues. Germline V gene sequence: CDR1 SGHTA, CDR2 FQGNSA. CDR3: CASSRTGYSTDTQYF. Here the CDR3 DNA reads TGTGCCAGCAGCAGAACAGGGTATAGCACAGATACGCAGTATTTT.

V is TRBV5-4 and J is TRBJ2-5, with 11 bases aligning to TRBD1. Germline trimming cut 7 bases from V and 5 bases from J; bases unmatched to any gene: 4. Germline values: CDR1 SGHNT, CDR2 YYREEE (reference sequence). The CDR3 totals 13 residues. This CDR3 is CASRDRGLETQYF. In DNA form, the CDR3 reads TGTGCCAGCCGGGACAGGGGGTTGGAGACCCAGTACTTC.

The rearrangement links TRBV25-1 to TRBJ2-3, with D possibly matching TRBD2 (6 bases). Germline V gene data show CDR1 as MGHDK and CDR2 as SYGVNS. The CDR3 runs to 14 residues. The V and J ends lost 6 bases and 4 bases respectively, with 14 bases between them. The CDR3 coding sequence is TGTGCCAGCAGCCCCGGGGGTAGGGCAGATACGCAGTATTTT. Translating it yields CASSPGGRADTQYF. The complete variable domain, with remaining parts taken from reference TRBV25-1 and TRBJ2-3, reads EADIYQTPRYLVIGTGKKITLECSQTMGHDKMYWYQQDPGMELHLIHYSYGVNSTEKGDLSSESTVSRIRTEHFPLTLESARPSHTSQYLCASSPGGRADTQYFGPGTRLTVL.

V is TRBV4-1 and J is TRBJ1-1, with D tentatively TRBD1 (5 bases). CDR1 MGHRA and CDR2 YSYEKL come from the germline V gene. Between the trimmed V and J ends, which lost 1 base and 3 bases, there was a span of 12 bases. CDR3 length equals 15 residues. This CDR3 reads CASSQVTWGDTEAFF. CDR3 bases: TGCGCCAGCAGCCAAGTTACCTGGGGGGACACTGAAGCTTTCTTT.

This clonotype was recorded many times. The chain links TRBV12-3 or TRBV12-4 to TRBJ2-2; 9 bases agree with TRBD2. The CDR3 length is 16 residues. V gave up 5 bases and J gave up 6 bases; unmatched junction bases: 10. The CDR3 spells CASSPRGGRAPGELFF. CDR3 coding DNA: TGTGCCAGCAGTCCAAGGGGCGGGAGGGCCCCCGGGGAGCTGTTTTTT.

This chain connects TRBV7-2 to TRBJ1-4; D might be TRBD1 (6 bases). CDR3 length: 16 residues. Trimming removed 1 base from V and 11 bases from J, with 20 bases in between. From germline, CDR1 is SGHTA and CDR2 FQGNSA. The CDR3 reads CASSLVFGGGVMKLFF. Written as DNA, the CDR3 is TGTGCCAGCAGCTTAGTGTTCGGGGGGGGCGTCATGAAACTGTTTTTT.

The J gene is TRBJ2-7, the V gene TRBV18, with 8 bases aligning to TRBD2. Germline V gene data show CDR1 as KGHSH and CDR2 as LQKENI. After removal of 3 bases from V and 3 bases from J, the junction contained 10 bases not matched to a gene. The CDR3 is 16 residues long. The CDR3 protein is CASSPSSGSGNYEQYF. CDR3 nucleotides: TGTGCCAGCTCACCGTCAAGCGGGAGCGGGAACTACGAGCAGTACTTC.

The CDR3 coding sequence is TGCAGTGCGAGGGGTACGGACTTTCAGCCCCAGCATTTT. Protein product: CSARGTDFQPQHF. The chain employs TRBV20-1 and TRBJ1-5; D might be TRBD1 (5 bases). Trimming took off 6 bases at V and 6 bases at J, with 15 bases between the two ends. The CDR3 covers 13 residues. The germline V gene has CDR1 DFQATT and CDR2 SNEGSKA (reference sequence).

The chain uses TRBV28 and TRBJ1-5, with D possibly matching TRBD1 (5 bases). Trimming left V 7 bases short and J 7 bases short, with 17 bases between. Per the germline V gene, CDR1 is MDHEN and CDR2 is SYDVKM. This CDR3 region has 14 residues. The CDR3 DNA is TGTGCCAGCAAGGTCGGGGGTTTCGTCCAGCCCCAGCATTTT. Protein: CASKVGGFVQPQHF.

This clonotype was observed at least ten times. The chain employs TRBV12-3 or TRBV12-4 and TRBJ2-3; D uncertain. The CDR3 consists of 16 residues. Trimming took off 5 bases at V and 0 bases at J, with 15 bases between the two ends. The chain's CDR3 is CASSPRVGISTDTQYF. CDR3 in DNA: TGTGCCAGCAGTCCCCGGGTCGGCATTAGCACAGATACGCAGTATTTT.

This clonotype was seen a handful of times. This chain uses TRBV25-1 with TRBJ1-4; D remains ambiguous. The CDR3 spans 15 residues. Germline CDR1 is MGHDK and CDR2 is SYGVNS. The V end lost 6 bases, the J end lost 0 bases, and 11 bases lay between the germline ends. DNA for the CDR3: TGTGCCAGCAGGGAGTCGGGTGCAACTAATGAAAAACTGTTTTTT. This encodes CASRESGATNEKLFF.

This clonotype was counted ten times or more. The rearrangement joins TRBV7-8 to TRBJ2-1; D remains ambiguous. Germline V gene lookup returns CDR1 SGHVS and CDR2 FQNEAQ. CDR3 length equals 16 residues. The ends were cut back, 1 base at V and 1 base at J, with 11 bases in the middle. Here the CDR3 reads CASSLEGGWSYNEQFF. The DNA of the CDR3 is TGTGCCAGCAGCTTAGAGGGTGGCTGGTCCTACAATGAGCAGTTCTTC.

Ten or more counts support this clonotype. This rearrangement joins TRBV6-2 or TRBV6-3 to TRBJ2-6; D not certain. The CDR3 covers 14 residues. Deletions cut 2 bases from V and 0 bases from J, with 2 bases between. Per the germline V gene, CDR1 is MNHEY and CDR2 is SVGEGT. The CDR3 sequence is CASSYSSGANVLTF. CDR3 nucleotides: TGTGCCAGCAGTTACAGCTCTGGGGCCAACGTCCTGACTTTC.

Written as DNA, the CDR3 is TGTGCCAGCAGCCGGGCCGGAGACAATCAGCCCCAGCATTTT. This encodes CASSRAGDNQPQHF. J is TRBJ1-5 and V is TRBV3-1; D not resolved. The germline CDR1 and CDR2 sequences are LGHDT and YNNKEL (reference sequence). The ends were cut back, 4 bases at V and 3 bases at J, with 10 bases in the middle. The CDR3 is 14 amino acids.